This TCR beta chain is from a study of T cell responses to AZD1222 COVID-19 vaccine. This clone was counted once. This CDR3 spans 13 amino acids. From germline, CDR1 is MNHEY and CDR2 SVGEGT. Trimming at V came to 7 bases and at J to 5 bases, leaving 4 bases not matched to a gene. Profiled with immunoSEQ multiplex PCR; TCRdb holds only in-frame clones, not every one. The sample lists around 78,000 clones; around 90% were seen once. This sequence originates from an adult who received the AZD1222 COVID-19 vaccine. V and J are TRBV6-2 or TRBV6-3 and TRBJ2-3, with TRBD2 identical over 9 bases. The specimen comprised peripheral blood, sampled 28 days after the second AZD1222 dose. CDR3 in DNA: TGTGCCAGCACCCCAGCGGGGGGAGATACGCAGTATTTT. Residues: CASTPAGGDTQYF.